This T cell receptor beta chain derives from a study of blood T cell repertoires in COVID-19. Germline V lookup: CDR1 KGHSH, CDR2 LQKENI. The CDR3 has 19 amino acids. The junction had 19 bases not matched to a gene; V was cut back by 3 bases and J by 6 bases. Authors' analysis steps: Reference gene primer amplification yielded estimated nucleated cell counts. This table comes from immunoSEQ multiplex PCR, and its TCRdb copy is limited to in-frame clones, with some not included. V and J calls and clone size come straight from that table; D and trimming were deduced from the DNA. This sample has about 38,000 clones; about 74% occur once, and the top ten carry over 9.5%. Those enrolled in Seattle joined during active infection and were followed longitudinally afterward.

The clonotype originates from a man between 65 and 85 years old with COVID-19, enrolled during active disease. Sequencing was done on a sample of peripheral blood. The rearrangement joins TRBV18 to TRBJ2-1; the match to TRBD2 covers 8 bases. CDR3 DNA: TGTGCCAGCTCACCCCCGGGGATATTTCCGGGAGGGCCGGGCAATGAGCAGTTCTTC. Protein: CASSPPGIFPGGPGNEQFF.